The sequence of this TCR beta chain was determined in a study of neurological immune-mediated disorders. Study overall: Secondary progressive disease was present in 3, and relapsing-remitting disease in roughly 30, of the approximately 35 multiple sclerosis patients. Findings and limits, study-wide: Across subjects, no CDR3 amino acid sequence appeared in expanded clones of more than one subject, a finding that suggested private repertoires in all groups.

About this clonotype: Its antigen is still unknown.

From 2 million PBMCs stored at -80 C, the unsorted libraries were generated. With 10-nucleotide random UMIs included, cDNA was synthesized by 5'RACE. TCRdb re-derived calls from the 5' RACE reads in MiXCR, one entry per CDR3 protein. The sample records 55,000 to 70,000 distinct CDR3 sequences, around 5% being singletons. Trimming pared 4 bases from V and 7 bases from J, leaving 25 bases between. CDR3 length: 17 amino acids. The germline V gene encodes CDR1 LNHNV and CDR2 YYDKDF (reference sequence). The sequence was collected from a human donor with multiple sclerosis. The donor label of this sample is uncertain. The chain links TRBV15 to TRBJ1-1; possible D gene TRBD1, 5 bases. Material for sequencing was PBMCs. The DNA of the CDR3 is TGTGCCACCAGCATCTCTGCGGGCGCGGGGCCCGAGGGTGAAGCTTTCTTT. Its protein product is CATSISAGAGPEGEAFF.